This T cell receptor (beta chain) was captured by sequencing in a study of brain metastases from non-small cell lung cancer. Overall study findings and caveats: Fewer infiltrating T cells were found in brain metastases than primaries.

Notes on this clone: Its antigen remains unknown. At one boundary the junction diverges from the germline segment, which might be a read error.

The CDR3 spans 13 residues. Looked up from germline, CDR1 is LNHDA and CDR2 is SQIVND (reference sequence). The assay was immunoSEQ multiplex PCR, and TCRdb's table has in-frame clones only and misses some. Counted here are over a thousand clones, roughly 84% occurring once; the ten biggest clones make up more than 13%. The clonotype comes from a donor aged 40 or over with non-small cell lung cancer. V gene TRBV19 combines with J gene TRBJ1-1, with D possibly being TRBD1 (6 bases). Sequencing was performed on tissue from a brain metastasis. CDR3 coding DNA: TGTGCCAATAGTCCCCAGGGGCTAGCTGAAGCTTTCTTT. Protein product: CANSPQGLAEAFF.